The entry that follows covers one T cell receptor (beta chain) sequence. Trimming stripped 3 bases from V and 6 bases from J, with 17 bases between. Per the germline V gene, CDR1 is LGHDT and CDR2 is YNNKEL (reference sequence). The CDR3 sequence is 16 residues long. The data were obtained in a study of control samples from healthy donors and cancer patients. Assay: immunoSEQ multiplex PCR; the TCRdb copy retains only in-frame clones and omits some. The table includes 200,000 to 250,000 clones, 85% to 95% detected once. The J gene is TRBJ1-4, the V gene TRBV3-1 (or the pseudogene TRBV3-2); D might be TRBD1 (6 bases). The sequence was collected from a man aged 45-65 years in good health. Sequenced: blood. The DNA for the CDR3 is TGTGCCAGCAGCCATGGTTTGGGGGCAGGGGATGAAAAACTGTTTTTT. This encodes CASSHGLGAGDEKLFF.